This is a list of T cell receptor beta chains from one sample in a study of T cells in severe cutaneous drug reactions. TCRdb reprocessed the multiplex PCR reads, keeping one entry per CDR3 protein, no DNA. The sample features approximately 9,500 distinct CDR3 sequences, with 21% in its top ten. The sequenced sample was cells from a skin blister. These receptors all stem from a human donor with Stevens-Johnson syndrome, a severe cutaneous drug reaction. Both conserved end residues are part of each CDR3. Fields, in order: J gene, clone size, V gene, CDR3 protein. Expanded clones are given a class, and other clones once, few, many or no size at all.

J: TRBJ2-7
size: -
V: TRBV20-1
CDR3: CSARDDAGPLYEQYF

J: TRBJ1-1
size: -
V: TRBV20-1
CDR3: CSAPRTGITFPNTEAFF

J: TRBJ2-7
size: -
V: TRBV28
CDR3: CASSLFRAYEQYF

J: TRBJ2-5
size: -
V: TRBV20-1
CDR3: CSASPRRRGRETQYF

J: TRBJ1-5
size: medium-sized
V: TRBV20-1
CDR3: CSASIGRGNQPQHF

J: TRBJ1-2
size: medium-sized
V: TRBV20-1
CDR3: CSAVSPWDVANYGYTF

J: TRBJ2-5
size: -
V: TRBV29-1
CDR3: CSVESRRRETQYF

J: TRBJ2-1
size: -
V: TRBV29-1
CDR3: CSVVPDQYNEQFF

J: TRBJ2-5
size: medium-sized
V: TRBV20-1
CDR3: CSAPVGRRGENQYF

J: TRBJ2-1
size: medium-sized
V: TRBV20-1
CDR3: CSAWELGKREDSTSSYNEQFF

J: TRBJ1-1
size: -
V: TRBV29-1
CDR3: CSVGARGLNTEAFF

J: TRBJ2-3
size: -
V: TRBV20-1
CDR3: CSARDLTPTDTQYF

J: TRBJ1-5
size: -
V: TRBV20-1
CDR3: CSASPTRGSYSNQPQHF

J: TRBJ2-3
size: -
V: TRBV29-1
CDR3: CSVVPTSFSTDTQYF

J: TRBJ2-1
size: medium-sized
V: TRBV20-1
CDR3: CSPGPGEYNEQFF

J: TRBJ1-1
size: -
V: TRBV12-3/TRBV12-4
CDR3: CASSQPLGVNTEAFF

J: TRBJ2-7
size: -
V: TRBV9
CDR3: CASSPRASGDEQYF

J: TRBJ1-2
size: -
V: TRBV20-1
CDR3: CSARDSETGRSGYTF

J: TRBJ2-1
size: -
V: TRBV20-1
CDR3: CSARVSGPKQFF

J: TRBJ2-5
size: -
V: TRBV19
CDR3: CASSTGLAGVSETQYF

J: TRBJ2-7
size: -
V: TRBV20-1
CDR3: CSAHDRTNLRYEQYF

J: TRBJ1-6
size: -
V: TRBV20-1
CDR3: CSARASWTGDSNSPLHF

J: TRBJ2-1
size: -
V: TRBV19
CDR3: CASSIAASGDNEQFF

J: TRBJ2-7
size: -
V: TRBV20-1
CDR3: CSARVGQGAGEQYF

J: TRBJ1-3
size: -
V: TRBV20-1
CDR3: CSARLFPGTVSGNTIYF

J: TRBJ1-1
size: medium-sized
V: TRBV20-1
CDR3: CSARSEQGDTEAFF